The T cell receptor (beta chain) under discussion was sequenced for a study of T cells in Graves' hyperthyroidism and ophthalmopathy. Study in general: At the time of initial diagnosis and before any treatment, peripheral blood was collected.

This clonotype was recorded many times. Its antigen is as yet unknown. The investigators amplified TCR beta CDR3 regions from RNA transcripts. First-round RT-PCR targeting the TCR CDR3 was performed with the HTBI primer set. In TCRdb, the multiplex PCR reads were re-called with MiXCR into one record per CDR3 protein. This table has around 700,000 distinct CDR3 sequences, 30% to 40% appearing once. Germline CDR1 and CDR2: LGHNA and YSLEER. CDR3 size: 15 residues. Losses at the gene ends were 2 bases for V and 3 bases for J; bases not matched to a gene: 5. Patients having uncontrolled infection, another autoimmune disease, pregnancy or lactation were not included. The authors took PBMCs from over 8.5 ml fresh peripheral blood. General study points: Ophthalmopathy was separated from stable hyperthyroidism by a 13 V-J model.

The chain uses TRBV4-3 and TRBJ2-7; 9 nucleotides agree with TRBD1. What was sequenced was blood. This clonotype was sampled from a woman aged 40 to 50 with Graves' hyperthyroidism. The CDR3 spells CASSQRGQGIYEQYF. DNA of the CDR3: TGCGCCAGCAGCCAACGTGGACAGGGGATCTACGAGCAGTACTTC.